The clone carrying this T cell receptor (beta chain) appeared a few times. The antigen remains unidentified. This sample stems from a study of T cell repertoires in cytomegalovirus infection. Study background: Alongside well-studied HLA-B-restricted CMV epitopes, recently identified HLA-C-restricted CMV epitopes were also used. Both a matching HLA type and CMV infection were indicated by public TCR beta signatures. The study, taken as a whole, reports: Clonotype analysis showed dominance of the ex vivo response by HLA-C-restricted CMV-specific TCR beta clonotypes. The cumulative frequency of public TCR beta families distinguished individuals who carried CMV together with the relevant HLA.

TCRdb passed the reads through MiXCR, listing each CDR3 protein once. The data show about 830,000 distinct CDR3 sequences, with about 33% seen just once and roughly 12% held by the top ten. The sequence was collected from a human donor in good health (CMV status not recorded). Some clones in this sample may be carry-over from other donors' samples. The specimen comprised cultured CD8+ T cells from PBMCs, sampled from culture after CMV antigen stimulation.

CDR3 coding DNA: TGTGCCAGCAGCCCCGGACCGGGGGGGTTCGAAGCTTTCTTT. Translating it yields CASSPGPGGFEAFF. The rearrangement joins TRBV7-6 to TRBJ1-1; a weak D match, TRBD1 (5 bases). Trimming left V 5 bases short and J 8 bases short, with 18 bases between. CDR1 and CDR2 (germline): SGHVS, FNYEAQ. CDR3 length: 14 amino acids. The complete variable domain, with remaining parts taken from reference TRBV7-6 and TRBJ1-1, reads GAGVSQSPRYKVTKRGQDVALRCDPISGHVSLYWYRQALGQGPEFLTYFNYEAQQDKSGLPNDRFSAERPEGSISTLTIQRTEQRDSAMYRCASSPGPGGFEAFFGQGTRLTVV.